This paragraph covers one T cell receptor (beta chain) sequence. This record comes from a study of blood T cell repertoires in COVID-19. On the study more broadly: There were acute and convalescent COVID-19 samples, and they came from the United States, Italy and Spain.

Authors' data handling: Nucleated cell counts were estimated from reference gene primer amplification. This table comes from immunoSEQ multiplex PCR, and its TCRdb copy is limited to in-frame clones, with some not included. V and J calls and clone size are copied from that table; D and trimming were computed from the DNA. The sample lists about 190,000 clones; about nine tenths were seen once. The CDR3 is made up of 15 amino acids. CDR1 SGHDN and CDR2 FVKESK come from the germline V gene. V lost 1 base and J 4 bases, leaving 11 bases between the germline ends. The TCR comes from a man aged 40-55 years with acute or convalescent COVID-19. The material sequenced was peripheral blood. The rearrangement uses TRBV14 and TRBJ2-1; possibly TRBD1 for D (5 bases). The CDR3 protein is CASSQGGAVYNEQFF. DNA for the CDR3: TGTGCCAGCAGCCAAGGTGGGGCGGTTTACAATGAGCAGTTCTTC.